Listed below are T cell receptor beta chains from one sample, sequenced in a study of T cells in localized non-small cell lung cancer. Measured with immunoSEQ multiplex PCR; TCRdb has only the in-frame clones, and not every one. There are 39,000 or so clones in the sample; roughly 80% occur only once, and 6% to 8% lies in the top ten. Here the sequenced sample was PBMCs, taken before any cancer treatment. These receptors originate from a man aged 35-69 years with stage II lung adenocarcinoma. Each CDR3 is given with its conserved first and last residue. A D gene is named only where the DNA matches it firmly. The size field is filled for only some rows; it gives once, few, many or a size class.

clone_size cdr3_length j_call d_call v_call cdr3_nt cdr3_aa
NA 15 TRBJ1-5 NA TRBV5-6 TGTGCCAGCAGCTTTATGGCAGCGGATTATCAGCCCCAGCATTTT CASSFMAADYQPQHF
NA 13 TRBJ2-7 NA TRBV6-6 TGTGCCAGCAGTTACGGGGCCCCCTACGAGCAGTACTTC CASSYGAPYEQYF
NA 16 TRBJ2-3 TRBD2 TRBV9 TGTGCCAGCAGCCCTAGCCCGGGACTAGTAGCAGATACGCAGTATTTT CASSPSPGLVADTQYF
once 13 TRBJ2-2 NA TRBV6-5 TGTGCCAGCAGTTACGATATGGACGGGGAGCTGTTTTTT CASSYDMDGELFF
NA 15 TRBJ1-2 NA TRBV28 TGTGCCAGCAGTTCCGGGCCCCAACCCCACTATGGCTACACCTTC CASSSGPQPHYGYTF
NA 15 TRBJ2-7 NA TRBV6-5 TGTGCCAGCAGTTACTCATCCTCCAGTCCCTACGAGCAGTACTTC CASSYSSSSPYEQYF
NA 14 TRBJ1-2 NA TRBV7-2 TGTGCCAGCAGCTTACCCGGCAGGGATTATGGCTACACCTTC CASSLPGRDYGYTF
NA 16 TRBJ2-7 TRBD1 TRBV27 TGTGCCAGCAGTTTATATAACACAGGGGGTCCGGGAGAGCAGTACTTC CASSLYNTGGPGEQYF
NA 19 TRBJ1-5 TRBD1 TRBV18 TGTGCCAGCTCACTACTAGGGACAGGGGTCGCCGCCGAAAATCAGCCCCAGCATTTT CASSLLGTGVAAENQPQHF
once 15 TRBJ1-1 NA TRBV9 TGTGCCAGCAGCGTAGCTGGGAGTCTACCCACTGAAGCTTTCTTT CASSVAGSLPTEAFF
NA 16 TRBJ2-3 NA TRBV7-9 TGTGCCAGCAGCGTTCTCCCAGGGACCTCCACAGATACGCAGTATTTT CASSVLPGTSTDTQYF
once 17 TRBJ2-1 TRBD2 TRBV7-9 TGTGCCAGCAGCCGGGGACTAGCGGGAGACCCCTACAATGAGCAGTTCTTC CASSRGLAGDPYNEQFF
once 15 TRBJ1-5 NA TRBV28 TGTGCCAGCAGCCAATCCCACGGGGCTAGTCAGCCCCAGCATTTT CASSQSHGASQPQHF
NA 19 TRBJ2-6 NA TRBV18 TGTGCCAGCTCACCACAGGATCGAGGGAATAGGGCTGGGGCCAACGTCCTGACTTTC CASSPQDRGNRAGANVLTF
NA 15 TRBJ1-5 NA TRBV6-1 TGTGCCAGCAGTGGATCAGGGAGTAGCAATCAGCCCCAGCATTTT CASSGSGSSNQPQHF
NA 17 TRBJ2-7 NA TRBV7-9 TGTGCCAGCAGCCCACTCTTTTCACGACAGGTTAGCTACGAGCAGTACTTC CASSPLFSRQVSYEQYF
once 15 TRBJ2-7 NA TRBV27 TGTGCCAGCAGTTTCCGGACAGAGAGCTCCTACGAGCAGTACTTC CASSFRTESSYEQYF